The T cell receptor (beta chain) under discussion was sequenced for a study of neurological immune-mediated disorders. At least ten counts were recorded for this clonotype. TCRdb reprocessed the 5' RACE reads with MiXCR, giving one entry per CDR3 protein. The data hold about 95,000 distinct CDR3 sequences, with roughly 4% observed a single time. Deletions cut 1 base from V and 4 bases from J, with 11 bases between. Germline V gene lookup returns CDR1 DFQATT and CDR2 SNEGSKA (reference sequence). This CDR3 region has 14 residues. The chain joins TRBV20-1 to TRBJ2-1; D unclear. The specimen sequenced was PBMCs. The source of this sequence is a woman between 18 and 29 years old with multiple sclerosis. In DNA, the CDR3 is TGCAGTGCTAGAGGGCTAGAGATTTACAATGAGCAGTTCTTC. Translating gives CSARGLEIYNEQFF.